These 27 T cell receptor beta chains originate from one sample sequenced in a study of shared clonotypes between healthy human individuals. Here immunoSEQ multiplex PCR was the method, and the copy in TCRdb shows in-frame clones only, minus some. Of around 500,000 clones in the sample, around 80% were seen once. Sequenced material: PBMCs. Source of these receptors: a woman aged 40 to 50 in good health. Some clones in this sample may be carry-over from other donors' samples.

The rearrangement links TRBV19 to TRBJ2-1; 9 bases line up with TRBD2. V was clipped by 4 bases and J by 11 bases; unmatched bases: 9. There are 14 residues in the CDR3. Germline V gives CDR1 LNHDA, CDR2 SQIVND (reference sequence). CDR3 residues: CASSTPGLAPQQFF. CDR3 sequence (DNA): TGTGCCAGTAGTACCCCGGGACTAGCTCCCCAGCAGTTCTTC.

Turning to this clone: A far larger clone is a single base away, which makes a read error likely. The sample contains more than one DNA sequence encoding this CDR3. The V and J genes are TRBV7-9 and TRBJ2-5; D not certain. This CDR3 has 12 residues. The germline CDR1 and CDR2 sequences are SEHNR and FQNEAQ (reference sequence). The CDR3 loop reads CASSLAIETQYF. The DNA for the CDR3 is TGTGCCAGCAGCTTAGCGATCGAGACTCAGTACTTC.

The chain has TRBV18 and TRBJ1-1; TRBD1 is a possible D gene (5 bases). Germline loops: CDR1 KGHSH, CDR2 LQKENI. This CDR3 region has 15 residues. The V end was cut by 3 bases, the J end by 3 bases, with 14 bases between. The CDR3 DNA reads TGTGCCAGCTCACCTAACTGGGGCGCGGACACTGAAGCTTTCTTT. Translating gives CASSPNWGADTEAFF. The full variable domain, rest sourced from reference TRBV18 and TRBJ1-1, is NAGVMQNPRHLVRRRGQEARLRCSPMKGHSHVYWYRQLPEEGLKFMVYLQKENIIDESGMPKERFSAEFPKEGPSILRIQQVVRGDSAAYFCASSPNWGADTEAFFGQGTRLTVV.

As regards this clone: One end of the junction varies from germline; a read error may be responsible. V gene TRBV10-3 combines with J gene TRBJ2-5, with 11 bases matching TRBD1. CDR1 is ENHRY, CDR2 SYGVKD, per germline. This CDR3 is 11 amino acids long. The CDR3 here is CAADRGLFRDF. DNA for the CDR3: TGTGCCGCGGACAGGGGGCTGTTCAGGGACTTC.

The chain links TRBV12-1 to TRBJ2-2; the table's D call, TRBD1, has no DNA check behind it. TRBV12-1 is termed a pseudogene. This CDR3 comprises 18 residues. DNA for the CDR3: TGTGCCAGCAGCCCGATTCCCGGGACAGGAGGGAACACCGGGGAGCTGTTTTTT. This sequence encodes CASSPIPGTGGNTGELFF.

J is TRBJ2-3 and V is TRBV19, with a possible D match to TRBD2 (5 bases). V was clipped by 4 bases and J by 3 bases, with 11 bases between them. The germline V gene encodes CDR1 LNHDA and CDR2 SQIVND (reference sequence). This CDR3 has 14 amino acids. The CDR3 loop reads CASSRGSKTDTQYF. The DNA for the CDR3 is TGTGCCAGTAGTAGAGGGAGTAAGACAGATACGCAGTATTTT.

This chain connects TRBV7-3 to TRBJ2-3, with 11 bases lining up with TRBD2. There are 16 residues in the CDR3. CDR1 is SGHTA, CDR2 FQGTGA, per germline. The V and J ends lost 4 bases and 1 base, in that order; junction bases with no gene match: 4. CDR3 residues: CASSSGGLAGTDTQYF. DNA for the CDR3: TGTGCCAGCAGCTCCGGGGGACTAGCGGGCACAGATACGCAGTATTTT. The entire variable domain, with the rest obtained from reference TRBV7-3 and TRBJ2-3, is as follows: GAGVSQTPSNKVTEKGKYVELRCDPISGHTALYWYRQSLGQGPEFLIYFQGTGAADDSGLPNDRFFAVRPEGSVSTLKIQRTERGDSAVYLCASSSGGLAGTDTQYFGPGTRLTVL.

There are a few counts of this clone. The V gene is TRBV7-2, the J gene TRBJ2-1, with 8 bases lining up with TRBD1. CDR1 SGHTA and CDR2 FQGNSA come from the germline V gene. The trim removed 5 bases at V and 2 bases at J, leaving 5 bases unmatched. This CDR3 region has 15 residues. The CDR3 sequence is CASSPQGQAYNEQFF. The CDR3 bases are TGTGCCAGCAGCCCCCAGGGACAGGCCTACAATGAGCAGTTCTTC.

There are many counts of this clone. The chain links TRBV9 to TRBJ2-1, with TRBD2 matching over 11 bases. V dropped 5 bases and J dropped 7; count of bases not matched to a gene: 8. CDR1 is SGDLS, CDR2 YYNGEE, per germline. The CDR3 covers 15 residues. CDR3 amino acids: CASSVRSGRANEQFF. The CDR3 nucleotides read TGTGCCAGCAGTGTCCGTAGCGGGAGGGCAAATGAGCAGTTCTTC.

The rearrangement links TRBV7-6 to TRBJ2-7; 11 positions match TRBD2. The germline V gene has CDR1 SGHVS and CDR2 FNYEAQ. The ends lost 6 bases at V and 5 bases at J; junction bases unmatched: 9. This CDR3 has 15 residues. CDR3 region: CASSSTSGSINEQYF. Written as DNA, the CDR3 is TGTGCCAGCAGTTCTACTAGCGGGAGTATCAACGAGCAGTACTTC.

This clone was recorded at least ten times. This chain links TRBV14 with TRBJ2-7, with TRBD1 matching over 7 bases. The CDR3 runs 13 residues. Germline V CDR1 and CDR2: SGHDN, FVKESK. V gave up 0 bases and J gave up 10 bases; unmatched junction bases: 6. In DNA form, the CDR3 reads TGTGCCAGCAGCCAAGAATTAGGGGACAGCCAGTACTTC. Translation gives CASSQELGDSQYF.

As DNA, the CDR3 is TGTGCCAGCAGTTCCCCCGCGAGCGGAGGGGGCAAAAACATTCAGTACTTC. Its protein product is CASSSPASGGGKNIQYF. J is TRBJ2-4 and V is TRBV28; the D call may be TRBD1 or TRBD2 (6 bases each). CDR3 length: 17 residues. Germline V gives CDR1 MDHEN, CDR2 SYDVKM. V gave up 4 bases and J gave up 3 bases, with 19 bases separating them.

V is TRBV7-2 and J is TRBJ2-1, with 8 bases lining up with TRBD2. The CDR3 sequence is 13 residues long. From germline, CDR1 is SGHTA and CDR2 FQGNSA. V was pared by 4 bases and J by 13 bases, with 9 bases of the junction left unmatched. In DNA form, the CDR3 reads TGTGCCAGCAGCTACCGGGAGGCGGGAGGCCAGTTCTTC. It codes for CASSYREAGGQFF.

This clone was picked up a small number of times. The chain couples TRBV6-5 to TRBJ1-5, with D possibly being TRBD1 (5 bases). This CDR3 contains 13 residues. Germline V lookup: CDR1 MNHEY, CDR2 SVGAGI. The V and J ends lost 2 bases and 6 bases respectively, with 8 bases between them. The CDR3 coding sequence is TGTGCCAGCAGTTACGGTGGGACTCAGCCCCAGCATTTT. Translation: CASSYGGTQPQHF.

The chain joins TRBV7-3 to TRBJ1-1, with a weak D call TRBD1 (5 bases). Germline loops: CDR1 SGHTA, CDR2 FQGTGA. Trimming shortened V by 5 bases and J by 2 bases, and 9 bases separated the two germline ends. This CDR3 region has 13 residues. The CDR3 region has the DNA TGTGCCAGCAGCCGGGACGGTAACACTGAAGCTTTCTTT. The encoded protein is CASSRDGNTEAFF. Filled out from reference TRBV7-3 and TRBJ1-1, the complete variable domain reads GAGVSQTPSNKVTEKGKYVELRCDPISGHTALYWYRQSLGQGPEFLIYFQGTGAADDSGLPNDRFFAVRPEGSVSTLKIQRTERGDSAVYLCASSRDGNTEAFFGQGTRLTVV.

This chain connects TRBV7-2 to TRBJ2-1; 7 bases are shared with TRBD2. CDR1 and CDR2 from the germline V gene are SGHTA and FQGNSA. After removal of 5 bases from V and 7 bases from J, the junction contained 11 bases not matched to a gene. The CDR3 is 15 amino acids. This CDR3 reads CASSPGTGGGNEQFF. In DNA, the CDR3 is TGTGCCAGCAGCCCGGGAACGGGAGGAGGAAATGAGCAGTTCTTC.

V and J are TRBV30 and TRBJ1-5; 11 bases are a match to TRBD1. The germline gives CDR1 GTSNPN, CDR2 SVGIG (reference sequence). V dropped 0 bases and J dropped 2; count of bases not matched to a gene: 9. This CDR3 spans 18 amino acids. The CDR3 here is CAWSVSRTGGLGNQPQHF. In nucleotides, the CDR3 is TGTGCCTGGAGTGTAAGTCGGACAGGGGGCCTTGGCAATCAGCCCCAGCATTTT. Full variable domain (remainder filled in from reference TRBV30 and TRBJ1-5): SQTIHQWPATLVQPVGSPLSLECTVEGTSNPNLYWYRQAAGRGLQLLFYSVGIGQISSEVPQNLSASRPQDRQFILSSKKLLLSDSGFYLCAWSVSRTGGLGNQPQHFGDGTRLSIL.

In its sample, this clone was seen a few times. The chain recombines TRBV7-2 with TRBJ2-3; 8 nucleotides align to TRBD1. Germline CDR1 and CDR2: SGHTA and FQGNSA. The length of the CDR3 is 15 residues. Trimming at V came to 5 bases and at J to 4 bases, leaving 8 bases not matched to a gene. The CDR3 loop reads CASSLATGVSDTQYF. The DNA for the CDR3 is TGTGCCAGCAGCCTGGCGACAGGGGTTTCAGATACGCAGTATTTT.

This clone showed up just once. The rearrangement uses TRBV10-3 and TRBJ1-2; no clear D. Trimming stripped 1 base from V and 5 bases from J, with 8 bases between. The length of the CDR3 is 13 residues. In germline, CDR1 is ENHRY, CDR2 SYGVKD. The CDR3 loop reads CAISEFEMYGYTF. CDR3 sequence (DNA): TGTGCCATCAGTGAGTTCGAGATGTATGGCTACACCTTC.

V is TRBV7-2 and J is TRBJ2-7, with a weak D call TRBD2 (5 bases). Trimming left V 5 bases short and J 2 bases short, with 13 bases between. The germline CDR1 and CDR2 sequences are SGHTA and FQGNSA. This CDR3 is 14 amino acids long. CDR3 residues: CASSPGPTTYEQYF. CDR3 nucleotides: TGTGCCAGCAGCCCCGGGCCGACTACCTACGAGCAGTACTTC.

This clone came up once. CDR3 residues: CASSYMISGITDTQYF. The CDR3 DNA reads as TGTGCCAGCAGCTATATGATTAGCGGGATTACAGATACGCAGTATTTT. The chain couples TRBV11-2 to TRBJ2-3; 8 nucleotides agree with TRBD2. With 4 bases clipped from V and 3 bases from J, the junction kept 9 bases outside the gene matches. This CDR3 has 16 amino acids. Germline CDR1 is SGHAT and CDR2 is FQNNGV.

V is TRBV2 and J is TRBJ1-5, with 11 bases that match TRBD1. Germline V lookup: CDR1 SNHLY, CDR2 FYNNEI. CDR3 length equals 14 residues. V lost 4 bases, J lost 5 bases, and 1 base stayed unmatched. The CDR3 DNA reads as TGTGCCAGCAGTGGGACAGGGGGCGATCAGCCCCAGCATTTT. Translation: CASSGTGGDQPQHF.

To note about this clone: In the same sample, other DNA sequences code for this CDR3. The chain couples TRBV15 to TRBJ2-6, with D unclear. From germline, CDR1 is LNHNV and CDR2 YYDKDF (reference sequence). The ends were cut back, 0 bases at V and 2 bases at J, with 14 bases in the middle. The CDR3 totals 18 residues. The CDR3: CATSRDPSRMAGANVLTF. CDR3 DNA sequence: TGTGCCACCAGCAGAGATCCCAGCCGGATGGCTGGGGCCAACGTCCTGACTTTC.

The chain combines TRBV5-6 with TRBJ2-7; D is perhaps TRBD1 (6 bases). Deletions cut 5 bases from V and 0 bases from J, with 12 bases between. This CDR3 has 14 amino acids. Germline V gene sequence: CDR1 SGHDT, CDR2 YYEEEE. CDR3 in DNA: TGTGCCAGCAGGTCCCCACAGGGCTCCTACGAGCAGTACTTC. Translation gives CASRSPQGSYEQYF. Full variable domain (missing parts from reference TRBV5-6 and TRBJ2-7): DAGVTQSPTHLIKTRGQQVTLRCSPKSGHDTVSWYQQALGQGPQFIFQYYEEEERQRGNFPDRFSGHQFPNYSSELNVNALLLGDSALYLCASRSPQGSYEQYFGPGTRLTVT.

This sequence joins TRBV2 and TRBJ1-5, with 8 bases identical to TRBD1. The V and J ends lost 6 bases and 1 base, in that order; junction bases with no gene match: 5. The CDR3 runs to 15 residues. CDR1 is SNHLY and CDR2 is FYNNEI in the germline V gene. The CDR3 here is CASSRTGWSNQPQHF. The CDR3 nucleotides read TGTGCCAGCAGCAGGACAGGGTGGAGCAATCAGCCCCAGCATTTT.

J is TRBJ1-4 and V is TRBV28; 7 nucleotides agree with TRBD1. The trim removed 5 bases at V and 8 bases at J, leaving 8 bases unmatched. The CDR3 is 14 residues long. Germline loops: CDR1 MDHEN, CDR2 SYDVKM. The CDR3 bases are TGTGCCAGCAGTACCCGACAGGGAGAGGAAAAACTGTTTTTT. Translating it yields CASSTRQGEEKLFF. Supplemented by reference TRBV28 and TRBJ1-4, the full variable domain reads DVKVTQSSRYLVKRTGEKVFLECVQDMDHENMFWYRQDPGLGLRLIYFSYDVKMKEKGDIPEGYSVSREKKERFSLILESASTNQTSMYLCASSTRQGEEKLFFGSGTQLSVL.

DNA of the CDR3: TGTGCCAGCTCGGGGGGAACTCTAGCGAACAATGAGCAGTTCTTC. It specifies CASSGGTLANNEQFF. This chain uses TRBV18 with TRBJ2-1; the D gene is possibly TRBD2 (6 bases). This CDR3 spans 15 amino acids. Deletions cut 6 bases from V and 5 bases from J, with 17 bases between. Germline loops: CDR1 KGHSH, CDR2 LQKENI.